This T cell receptor beta chain emerged from a study of shared clonotypes between healthy human individuals. Overall study results and limits: Relative to their counterparts shared across all four donors, non-shared clonotypes exhibited diminished generation probabilities.

With regard to this clone: Its antigen is unidentified.

Genomic DNA of each subset was evenly split across several immunoSEQ plates. About 200 ng DNA, tens of thousands of T cell genomes, went into each sorted-subset replicate PCR. Clones were read by immunoSEQ multiplex PCR, and TCRdb kept only the in-frame ones, dropping some. The sample lists roughly 2,300,000 clones, about nine tenths occurring once. The CDR3 consists of 13 residues. Germline-derived CDR1 and CDR2 are MDHEN and SYDVKM. The ends were cut back, 2 bases at V and 0 bases at J, with 4 bases in the middle. V gene TRBV28 combines with J gene TRBJ2-5; no firm D call. This receptor was obtained from a man aged 18 to 30 in good health. Some clones in this sample may be carry-over from other donors' samples. The sequencing input was naive CD4+ T cells from PBMCs. The subset: CD45RA+ positively selected. CDR3 DNA sequence: TGTGCCAGCAGTTTAAGGAACCAAGAGACCCAGTACTTC. Translated: CASSLRNQETQYF.